A single sample is the source of the 6 T cell receptor beta chains below, sequenced in a study of technical replicates of blood from a few donors. Repertoires were generated with immunoSEQ multiplex PCR, while TCRdb's copy carries only in-frame clones and drops some. The repertoire holds about 97,000 clones, with around 96% as singletons. The sequenced sample consisted of T cells isolated from PBMCs. Receptor source: a human donor in good health.

V usage is TRBV6-5 and J usage is TRBJ2-7, with 12 nucleotides matching TRBD1. Germline loops: CDR1 MNHEY, CDR2 SVGAGI. This CDR3 has 13 amino acids. Trimming cost V 6 bases and J 4 bases; bases outside gene matches: 1. This CDR3 is CASRGQGAYEQYF. For the CDR3, the DNA is TGTGCCAGCAGGGGACAGGGGGCTTACGAGCAGTACTTC.

The J gene is TRBJ2-7, the V gene TRBV4-1; a weak D match, TRBD1 (6 bases). This CDR3 has 16 residues. Germline V gene data show CDR1 as MGHRA and CDR2 as YSYEKL. V lost 0 bases to trimming and J lost 3 bases, with 15 bases between them. As DNA, the CDR3 is TGCGCCAGCAGCCAAGATCAATCAACAGGGAACTACGAGCAGTACTTC. Protein product: CASSQDQSTGNYEQYF.

The chain has TRBV19 and TRBJ2-5; TRBD2 aligns across 7 bases. CDR3 length: 15 residues. Germline V CDR1 and CDR2: LNHDA, SQIVND (reference sequence). The V and J ends lost 0 bases and 7 bases, in that order; junction bases with no gene match: 8. CDR3 region: CASSIEGGQDGTQYF. CDR3 nucleotides: TGTGCCAGTAGTATAGAGGGAGGGCAGGACGGGACCCAGTACTTC. Variable domain in full (rest from reference TRBV19 and TRBJ2-5): DGGITQSPKYLFRKEGQNVTLSCEQNLNHDAMYWYRQDPGQGLRLIYYSQIVNDFQKGDIAEGYSVSREKKESFPLTVTSAQKNPTAFYLCASSIEGGQDGTQYFGPGTRLLVL.

The gene calls are TRBV4-1 and TRBJ2-1, with unresolved D. V lost 1 base and J lost 4, with 8 bases in between. The CDR3 sequence is 14 residues long. Germline lookup yields CDR1 MGHRA and CDR2 YSYEKL. CDR3 amino acids: CASSQGWRYNEQFF. CDR3 coding DNA: TGCGCCAGCAGCCAAGGCTGGAGATACAATGAGCAGTTCTTC.

This sequence joins TRBV30 and TRBJ1-2, with a possible D match to TRBD1 (5 bases). CDR1 is GTSNPN, CDR2 SVGIG, per germline (reference sequence). This CDR3 is built from 12 residues. V gave up 5 bases and J gave up 5 bases, with 12 bases separating them. The CDR3 sequence: CAWSLGGYGYTF. In nucleotides, the CDR3 is TGTGCCTGGTCACTGGGGGGGTATGGCTACACCTTC.

V and J are TRBV13 and TRBJ2-2, with no clear D. CDR1 is PRHDT and CDR2 is FYEKMQ in the germline V gene (reference sequence). V dropped 2 bases and J dropped 1 base, with 8 bases sitting between them. The CDR3 has 15 amino acids. The CDR3 is CASSLWAKNTGELFF. The CDR3 DNA is TGTGCCAGCAGCTTATGGGCGAAGAACACCGGGGAGCTGTTTTTT.